This TCR beta chain was documented in a study of blood T cell repertoires in COVID-19. Per the authors' pipeline: The authors estimated nucleated cell counts from reference gene primer amplification. Profiled with immunoSEQ multiplex PCR; TCRdb holds only in-frame clones, not every one. V and J calls plus clone size are reproduced from that table; the DNA served to infer D and trimming. Of approximately 190,000 clones in the sample, roughly 87% were seen once. CDR1 and CDR2 from the germline V gene are PRHDT and FYEKMQ (reference sequence). The V end was cut by 3 bases, the J end by 7 bases, with 13 bases between. This CDR3 contains 14 residues.

Material for sequencing was peripheral blood. This sequence joins TRBV13 and TRBJ1-5; the D gene is possibly TRBD1 (6 bases). This TCR was recovered from a woman aged 40 to 49 with acute or convalescent COVID-19. CDR3 bases: TGTGCCAGCAGCTTCGGGGGGCGCGGACAGCCCCAGCATTTT. The encoded protein is CASSFGGRGQPQHF.